The 30 T cell receptor beta chains below were found in one sample sequenced in a study of control samples from healthy donors and cancer patients (dated by TCRdb to about 2020). Receptor amplification or capture employed the immunoSEQ multiplex PCR assay. The table was pulled from immuneACCESS by TCRdb, which kept in-frame rearrangements only. Such tables lose some clones; where checked, under half of the loss comes from unresolved V genes, and the rest has no known cause. This sample holds 70,000 to 90,000 clones; over 90% were observed only once. The ten largest clones add up to less than 6% of the sample. The sequenced sample was blood. Receptor source: a woman aged 18-29 years in good health.

The rearrangement joins TRBV7-3 to TRBJ2-3, with D possibly being TRBD1 or TRBD2 (5 bases each). The V and J ends lost 2 bases and 3 bases respectively, with 12 bases between them. The CDR3 extends over 15 amino acids. CDR1 is SGHTA, CDR2 FQGTGA, per germline. As DNA, the CDR3 is TGTGCCAGCAGCTTAGGTGGGGGTCGAACAGATACGCAGTATTTT. It translates to CASSLGGGRTDTQYF.

This chain joins TRBV9 and TRBJ2-3; 8 bases align to TRBD1. V lost 1 base, J lost 7 bases, and 11 bases stayed unmatched. The CDR3 covers 16 residues. Germline V gene data show CDR1 as SGDLS and CDR2 as YYNGEE. CDR3 residues: CASSVLDRGSRHTQYF. CDR3 DNA sequence: TGTGCCAGCAGCGTATTAGACAGGGGTAGTAGACATACGCAGTATTTT.

The rearrangement uses TRBV5-4 and TRBJ1-2; D unclear. CDR1 and CDR2 from the germline V gene are SGHNT and YYREEE (reference sequence). Trimming shortened V by 0 bases and J by 4 bases, and 10 bases separated the two germline ends. This CDR3 has 14 amino acids. The CDR3 sequence is CASSLVELGYGYTF. DNA of the CDR3: TGTGCCAGCAGCTTGGTGGAGCTCGGCTATGGCTACACCTTC.

This rearrangement joins TRBV4-2 to TRBJ2-7; unclear D gene. The CDR3 consists of 12 residues. Germline-derived CDR1 and CDR2 are LGHNA and YNFKEQ. Trimming left V 1 base short and J 5 bases short, with 6 bases between. The CDR3 here is CASSQGYDEQYF. CDR3 nucleotide sequence: TGTGCCAGCAGCCAAGGGTATGACGAGCAGTACTTC.

The V gene is TRBV7-2, the J gene TRBJ2-1; D unclear. Germline V gene data show CDR1 as SGHTA and CDR2 as FQGNSA. V was cut by 2 bases and J by 4 bases, with 3 bases left in between. The CDR3 spans 12 residues. The DNA of the CDR3 is TGTGCCAGCAGCTTATATTACAATGAGCAGTTCTTC. This sequence encodes CASSLYYNEQFF.

This clone was observed once. The chain uses TRBV3-1 (or the pseudogene TRBV3-2) and TRBJ2-3; D assignment may be TRBD1 or TRBD2 (5 bases each). V lost 1 base and J lost 4, with 12 bases in between. The CDR3 spans 15 residues. The germline gives CDR1 LGHDT, CDR2 YNNKEL (reference sequence). The DNA of the CDR3 is TGTGCCAGCAGCCAAGGGGCCGGGGCCGCAGATACGCAGTATTTT. Translation gives CASSQGAGAADTQYF.

The chain links TRBV19 to TRBJ1-6; maybe TRBD1 (6 bases). Germline loops: CDR1 LNHDA, CDR2 SQIVND (reference sequence). V was cut by 10 bases and J by 8 bases, with 18 bases left in between. The CDR3 sequence is 14 residues long. The CDR3 region has the DNA TGTGCCACGACGGGAGGGGGTTGGGATTCACCCCTCCACTTT. Translated, it gives CATTGGGWDSPLHF.

The V and J genes are TRBV24-1 and TRBJ1-5; possible D gene TRBD1, 5 bases. This CDR3 spans 16 amino acids. The germline gives CDR1 KGHDR, CDR2 SFDVKD. Trimming cost V 5 bases and J 5 bases, with 18 bases left between them. The CDR3 spells CATSGSSGTLYQPQHF. The CDR3 bases are TGTGCCACCAGTGGCTCCTCCGGGACCCTTTATCAGCCCCAGCATTTT.

CDR3 DNA sequence: TGTGCCAGCAAAACAGGGACTAATCCTAACTATGGCTACACCTTC. It yields the protein CASKTGTNPNYGYTF. The V and J genes are TRBV5-4 and TRBJ1-2; a possible D gene is TRBD1 (6 bases). Germline V gene sequence: CDR1 SGHNT, CDR2 YYREEE (reference sequence). The CDR3 is 15 residues long. Trimming pared 6 bases from V and 0 bases from J, leaving 15 bases between.

The chain couples TRBV9 to TRBJ1-2, with unresolved D. CDR1 is SGDLS, CDR2 YYNGEE, per germline. This CDR3 region has 14 residues. V lost 0 bases, J lost 13 bases, and 19 bases lay in between. The CDR3 here is CASSVGVVGPPPTF. CDR3 sequence (DNA): TGTGCCAGCAGCGTAGGGGTTGTAGGCCCGCCCCCCACCTTC.

The V gene is TRBV3-1 (or the pseudogene TRBV3-2), the J gene TRBJ2-7, with 10 nucleotides matching TRBD2. V gave up 3 bases and J gave up 2 bases; unmatched junction bases: 16. The CDR3 length is 19 residues. Looked up from germline, CDR1 is LGHDT and CDR2 is YNNKEL (reference sequence). CDR3 DNA: TGTGCCAGCAGCCATGGACCGGGACTAGCGCCACATGCGACCTACGAGCAGTACTTC. Its translation: CASSHGPGLAPHATYEQYF.

Only one count was recorded for this clone. The genes are TRBV6-5 and TRBJ2-5; 7 bases are a match to TRBD2. The length of the CDR3 is 14 residues. Germline V gene sequence: CDR1 MNHEY, CDR2 SVGAGI. Trimming took 8 bases from V and 5 from J; bases not matched to a gene: 11. CDR3 in amino acids: CASRTPGGVETQYF. The CDR3 DNA reads TGTGCCAGCCGTACCCCTGGGGGGGTGGAGACCCAGTACTTC.

CDR3: CATSDLGLRSNEQFF. The DNA for the CDR3 is TGTGCCACCAGTGATTTGGGACTTCGCAGCAATGAGCAGTTCTTC. This chain links TRBV24-1 with TRBJ2-1; TRBD2 might be the D (5 bases). CDR3 size: 15 residues. Germline CDR1 KGHDR, CDR2 SFDVKD. V shed 0 bases and J shed 6 bases, with 11 bases lying between them.

The chain carries TRBV7-2 and TRBJ1-2; perhaps TRBD1 as D (5 bases). The V gene's germline CDR1 is SGHTA and CDR2 FQGNSA. V shed 5 bases and J shed 0 bases, with 13 bases lying between them. CDR3 length equals 15 residues. This CDR3 reads CASSAPGASNYGYTF. The CDR3 DNA reads TGTGCCAGCAGCGCACCCGGGGCTTCTAACTATGGCTACACCTTC.

The rearrangement joins TRBV27 to TRBJ2-1; 12 bases align to TRBD2. Unmatched junction bases numbered 11, after V lost 0 bases and J lost 5 bases. Germline loops: CDR1 MNHEY, CDR2 SMNVEV (reference sequence). The CDR3 length is 19 residues. Here the CDR3 DNA reads TGTGCCAGCAGTTTATCCCACGGGGCTAGCGGGAGGGAAAACAATGAGCAGTTCTTC. It codes for CASSLSHGASGRENNEQFF.

The chain links TRBV5-1 to TRBJ2-5; D unclear. The CDR3 runs to 15 residues. Trimming left V 0 bases short and J 5 bases short, with 14 bases between. The germline gives CDR1 SGHRS, CDR2 YFSETQ. CDR3 coding DNA: TGCGCCAGCAGCTTGGGACCCCAAATATCGGAGACCCAGTACTTC. Encoded protein: CASSLGPQISETQYF.

Remarks on this clone: Other DNA sequences in this specimen translate into the identical CDR3. V usage is TRBV2 and J usage is TRBJ2-2; D call uncertain. Germline V gene lookup returns CDR1 SNHLY and CDR2 FYNNEI. CDR3 size: 14 residues. V was pared by 4 bases and J by 7 bases, with 13 bases between. CDR3 residues: CASSVVEQSGELFF. The CDR3 nucleotides are TGTGCCAGCAGTGTTGTGGAGCAGAGCGGGGAGCTGTTTTTT.

The chain combines TRBV4-3 with TRBJ1-6; unclear D gene. V was shortened by 4 bases and J by 1 base, with 11 bases between the two germline ends. Germline-derived CDR1 and CDR2 are LGHNA and YSLEER. This CDR3 spans 16 amino acids. The CDR3 loop reads CASSPTAASYNSPLHF. The CDR3 DNA is TGCGCCAGCAGCCCGACGGCGGCTTCCTATAATTCACCCCTCCACTTT.

The gene calls are TRBV5-1 and TRBJ1-6; TRBD1 matches at 7 bases. Germline assignment: CDR1 SGHRS and CDR2 YFSETQ. This CDR3 contains 15 residues. V gave up 2 bases and J gave up 7 bases; unmatched junction bases: 6. This CDR3 is CASSFAGTENSPLHF. The CDR3, as DNA: TGCGCCAGCAGCTTCGCCGGGACAGAAAATTCACCCCTCCACTTT. The whole variable domain, remainder taken from reference TRBV5-1 and TRBJ1-6, is KAGVTQTPRYLIKTRGQQVTLSCSPISGHRSVSWYQQTPGQGLQFLFEYFSETQRNKGNFPGRFSGRQFSNSRSEMNVSTLELGDSALYLCASSFAGTENSPLHFGNGTRLTVT.

V gene TRBV19 combines with J gene TRBJ1-1, with D tentatively TRBD1 (5 bases). Germline CDR1 and CDR2: LNHDA and SQIVND (reference sequence). V dropped 1 base and J dropped 4 bases, with 7 bases sitting between them. The CDR3 extends over 13 amino acids. CDR3 DNA: TGTGCCAGTAGTATAGGGGGGGGCACTGAAGCTTTCTTT. Its translation is CASSIGGGTEAFF.

The chain recombines TRBV28 with TRBJ1-2; unclear D gene. Trimming removed 5 bases from V and 1 base from J, with 5 bases in between. This CDR3 contains 12 residues. The germline gives CDR1 MDHEN, CDR2 SYDVKM. The CDR3 DNA reads as TGTGCCAGCAGTCAGGTTAACTATGGCTACACCTTC. It specifies CASSQVNYGYTF.

The rearrangement joins TRBV28 to TRBJ2-1; 10 nucleotides align to TRBD2. This CDR3 is 15 amino acids long. The germline V gene encodes CDR1 MDHEN and CDR2 SYDVKM. J was trimmed by 4 bases and V by 3 bases; bases with no gene match: 3. Here the CDR3 DNA reads TGTGCCAGCAGTTTTGGACTAGCGGTTTACAATGAGCAGTTCTTC. This translates into CASSFGLAVYNEQFF.

The rearrangement uses TRBV7-9 and TRBJ2-2; the match to TRBD2 covers 7 bases. The CDR3 consists of 15 residues. J lost 0 bases, V lost 6 bases, and 4 bases had no gene match. CDR1 and CDR2 (germline): SEHNR, FQNEAQ (reference sequence). The CDR3 coding sequence is TGTGCCAGCAGACCCGGACTAGCGAACACCGGGGAGCTGTTTTTT. Its translation is CASRPGLANTGELFF.

The chain has TRBV9 and TRBJ2-7, with 13 bases that match TRBD2. With V trimmed by 0 bases and J by 6 bases, 6 bases remained unmatched. Germline values: CDR1 SGDLS, CDR2 YYNGEE. The CDR3 sequence is 16 residues long. The CDR3 bases are TGTGCCAGCAGCGTAGGACCACTAGCGGGAGGGGGCGAGCAGTACTTC. Its protein product is CASSVGPLAGGGEQYF.

The V gene is TRBV27, the J gene TRBJ2-7; D may be TRBD1 (5 bases). The CDR3 is 15 residues long. Germline CDR1 reads MNHEY; CDR2 reads SMNVEV (reference sequence). Trimming took 8 bases from V and 2 from J, leaving 19 bases between them. The DNA for the CDR3 is TGTGCCAGCCGGACAATCAGGGAATGGGCCTACGAGCAGTACTTC. Its translation: CASRTIREWAYEQYF.

The chain is built from TRBV7-3 and TRBJ2-1, with TRBD1 matching over 8 bases. This CDR3 has 16 residues. Looked up from germline, CDR1 is SGHTA and CDR2 is FQGTGA. Germline trimming cut 5 bases from V and 6 bases from J; bases unmatched to any gene: 12. DNA of the CDR3: TGTGCCAGCAGCAACAGGACAGGGCAGAGGGGCAATGAGCAGTTCTTC. It yields the protein CASSNRTGQRGNEQFF.

The gene calls are TRBV6-2 or TRBV6-3 and TRBJ2-3; 11 bases fit TRBD2. The J segment lost 3 bases and the V segment lost 4 bases, leaving 3 bases of the junction unmatched. Germline CDR1 reads MNHEY; CDR2 reads SVGEGT. This CDR3 is built from 15 residues. In DNA form, the CDR3 reads TGTGCCAGCAGTTCCAGACTAGCGGGGACAGATACGCAGTATTTT. Amino acid sequence: CASSSRLAGTDTQYF.

The V gene is TRBV7-9, the J gene TRBJ2-1; D unresolved. CDR1 SEHNR and CDR2 FQNEAQ come from the germline V gene (reference sequence). There are 14 residues in the CDR3. V lost 3 bases, J lost 0 bases, and 6 bases lay in between. For the CDR3, the DNA is TGTGCCAGCAGCTTCAGTAGCTCCTACAATGAGCAGTTCTTC. As protein: CASSFSSSYNEQFF.

V usage is TRBV7-8 and J usage is TRBJ1-2; D is ambiguous. Germline lookup yields CDR1 SGHVS and CDR2 FQNEAQ. The CDR3 totals 14 residues. V was trimmed by 5 bases and J by 3 bases, leaving 13 bases between them. CDR3: CASSPRAAHYGYTF. The DNA for the CDR3 is TGTGCCAGCAGCCCAAGGGCAGCCCACTATGGCTACACCTTC.

The V gene is TRBV5-6, the J gene TRBJ1-2, with D uncertain. This CDR3 has 14 residues. Trimming removed 3 bases at V and 7 bases at J, with 16 bases between. Germline V lookup: CDR1 SGHDT, CDR2 YYEEEE. The CDR3 DNA reads as TGTGCCAGCAGCTACTACCAGGACCCCCCTGGCTACACCTTC. This gives the protein CASSYYQDPPGYTF.